Here is one T cell receptor beta chain with its context. Antigen: not known. CDR1 is MNHEY, CDR2 SVGAGI, per germline. The length of the CDR3 is 13 residues. V was shortened by 5 bases and J by 6 bases, with 10 bases between the two germline ends. The sample originates from a study of T cell responses to AZD1222 COVID-19 vaccine. Study results and caveats: AZD1222 recipients seropositive at baseline numbered only five to seven. Epitopes outside B.1.351 and B.1.1.7 mutated regions reportedly drew nearly half of spike TCRs. Most donors were white British, females outnumbered males, and clonal diversity was possibly underestimated.

Profiled with immunoSEQ multiplex PCR; TCRdb holds only in-frame clones, not every one. The data show about 130,000 clones, 65% to 90% seen once. The origin of this receptor is an adult who received the MenACWY meningococcal vaccine as a control. The source material was peripheral blood, sampled 28 days after the second dose of the MenACWY control vaccine. The rearrangement links TRBV6-5 to TRBJ2-2; D remains ambiguous. DNA of the CDR3: TGTGCCAGCAGTCCCCTCTTTGCCGGGGAGCTGTTTTTT. It specifies CASSPLFAGELFF.